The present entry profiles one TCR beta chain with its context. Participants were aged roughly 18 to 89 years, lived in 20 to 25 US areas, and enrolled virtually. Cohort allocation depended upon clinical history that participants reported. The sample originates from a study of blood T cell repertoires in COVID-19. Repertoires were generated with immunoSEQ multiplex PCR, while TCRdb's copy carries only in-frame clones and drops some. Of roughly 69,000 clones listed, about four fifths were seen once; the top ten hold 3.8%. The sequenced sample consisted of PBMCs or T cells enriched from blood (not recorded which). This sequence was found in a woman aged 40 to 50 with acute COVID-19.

The CDR3 is CASSRGGSPGVSPLHF. CDR3 in DNA: TGTGCCAGCAGCCGAGGAGGGTCGCCAGGTGTATCACCCCTCCACTTT. V is TRBV13 and J is TRBJ1-6; no reliable D call. Trimming left V 5 bases short and J 10 bases short, with 21 bases between. The CDR3 has 16 amino acids. Germline CDR1 and CDR2: PRHDT and FYEKMQ (reference sequence).